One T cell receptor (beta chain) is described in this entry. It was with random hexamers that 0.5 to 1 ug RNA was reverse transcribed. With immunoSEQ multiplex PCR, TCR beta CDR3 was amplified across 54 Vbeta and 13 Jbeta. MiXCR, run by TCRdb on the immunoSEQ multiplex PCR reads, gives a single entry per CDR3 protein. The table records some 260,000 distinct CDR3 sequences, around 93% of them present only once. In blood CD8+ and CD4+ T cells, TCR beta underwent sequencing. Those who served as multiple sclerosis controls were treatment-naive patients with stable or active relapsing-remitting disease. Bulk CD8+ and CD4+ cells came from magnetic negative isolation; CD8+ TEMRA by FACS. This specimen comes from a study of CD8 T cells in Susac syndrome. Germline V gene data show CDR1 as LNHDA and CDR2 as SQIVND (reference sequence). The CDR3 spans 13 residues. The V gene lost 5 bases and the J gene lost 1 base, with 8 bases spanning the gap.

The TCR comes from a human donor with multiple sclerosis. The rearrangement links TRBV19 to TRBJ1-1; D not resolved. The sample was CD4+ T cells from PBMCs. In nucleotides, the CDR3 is TGTGCCAGTAGTTCGGAGTGGAACACTGAAGCTTTCTTT. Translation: CASSSEWNTEAFF.